The 8 T cell receptor beta chains below come from one sample, sequenced in a study of cytomegalovirus exposure and HLA in healthy donors. TCRdb's table, derived via immunoSEQ multiplex PCR, lists solely in-frame clones and lacks some. Among roughly 300,000 clones listed, about 85% were seen once. The sequenced sample consisted of PBMCs. The origin of the receptors is a woman aged 25 to 39 in good health and CMV-seropositive.

This chain joins TRBV6-1 and TRBJ2-2; TRBD1 agrees at 9 bases. Per the germline V gene, CDR1 is MNHNS and CDR2 is SASEGT. After removal of 7 bases from V and 6 bases from J, the junction contained 9 bases not matched to a gene. The CDR3 runs to 15 residues. CDR3 DNA: TGTGCCAGCAACCGCAGGGACAGGGCCGCCGGGGAGCTGTTTTTT. Encoded protein: CASNRRDRAAGELFF.

V gene TRBV7-3 combines with J gene TRBJ2-6; perhaps TRBD2 as D (5 bases). Trimming took off 5 bases at V and 0 bases at J, with 17 bases between the two ends. The CDR3 has 18 residues. Germline CDR1 reads SGHTA; CDR2 reads FQGTGA. CDR3 bases: TGTGCCAGCAGCCTCGGACCCCCAGCGGACTCTGGGGCCAACGTCCTGACTTTC. Translated, it gives CASSLGPPADSGANVLTF.

This clone was recorded only once. J is TRBJ2-7 and V is TRBV5-1; D gene unclear. Germline V gene data show CDR1 as SGHRS and CDR2 as YFSETQ. Trimming removed 0 bases at V and 1 base at J, with 11 bases between. CDR3 length: 15 residues. The CDR3 loop is CASSLASGGSYEQYF. The DNA of the CDR3 is TGCGCCAGCAGCTTGGCCTCGGGCGGTTCCTACGAGCAGTACTTC.

The chain couples TRBV4-3 to TRBJ1-4, with 9 bases that match TRBD1. CDR1 and CDR2 (germline): LGHNA, YSLEER. The length of the CDR3 is 15 residues. V was clipped by 1 base and J by 11 bases; unmatched bases: 8. The CDR3 DNA reads TGCGCCAGCAGCCAAGCCACAGGGGGCCAGTGGAAACTGTTTTTT. Translating it yields CASSQATGGQWKLFF.

The chain couples TRBV19 to TRBJ1-1; no clear D. The CDR3 is made up of 13 amino acids. V lost 5 bases, J lost 5 bases, and 12 bases lay in between. Germline CDR1 and CDR2: LNHDA and SQIVND (reference sequence). CDR3 sequence: CASSQLIGTEAFF. The DNA of the CDR3 is TGTGCCAGTAGTCAGTTAATAGGGACTGAAGCTTTCTTT. Looking up the rest from reference TRBV19 and TRBJ1-1 gives the full variable domain: DGGITQSPKYLFRKEGQNVTLSCEQNLNHDAMYWYRQDPGQGLRLIYYSQIVNDFQKGDIAEGYSVSREKKESFPLTVTSAQKNPTAFYLCASSQLIGTEAFFGQGTRLTVV.

The DNA of the CDR3 is TGTGCCAGCAGTGCTCCGGGACAGGAAGAGACCCAGTACTTC. Translating gives CASSAPGQEETQYF. This sequence joins TRBV6-6 and TRBJ2-5, with 8 bases aligning to TRBD1. CDR1 is MNHNY, CDR2 SVGAGI, per germline (reference sequence). J was trimmed by 3 bases and V by 5 bases; bases with no gene match: 5. The CDR3 contains 14 residues.

For this clone: The same CDR3 is also encoded by other DNA sequences in this sample. This chain links TRBV7-9 with TRBJ1-6, with 12 bases fitting TRBD1. The CDR3 totals 15 residues. Germline-derived CDR1 and CDR2 are SEHNR and FQNEAQ (reference sequence). The J segment lost 7 bases and the V segment lost 5 bases, leaving 3 bases of the junction unmatched. The CDR3 region has the DNA TGTGCCAGCAGCCCAGGGACAGGGGGCAATTCACCCCTCCACTTT. Amino acid sequence: CASSPGTGGNSPLHF.

The rearrangement links TRBV2 to TRBJ1-2; D unresolved. Trimming stripped 3 bases from V and 4 bases from J, with 12 bases between. Germline lookup yields CDR1 SNHLY and CDR2 FYNNEI. This CDR3 has 14 residues. The CDR3 sequence: CASSEWTQTYGYTF. Written as DNA, the CDR3 is TGTGCCAGCAGTGAGTGGACTCAGACCTATGGCTACACCTTC.